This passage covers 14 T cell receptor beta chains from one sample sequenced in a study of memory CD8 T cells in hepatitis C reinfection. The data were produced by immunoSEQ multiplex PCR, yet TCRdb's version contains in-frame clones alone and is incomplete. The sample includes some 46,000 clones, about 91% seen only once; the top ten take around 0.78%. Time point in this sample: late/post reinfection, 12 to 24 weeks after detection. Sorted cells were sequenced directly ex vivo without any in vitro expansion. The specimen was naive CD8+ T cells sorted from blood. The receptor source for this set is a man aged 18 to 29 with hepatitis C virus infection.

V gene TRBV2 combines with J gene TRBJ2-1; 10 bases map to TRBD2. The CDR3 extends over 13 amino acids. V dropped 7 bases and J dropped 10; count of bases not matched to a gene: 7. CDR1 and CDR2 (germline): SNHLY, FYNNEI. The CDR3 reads CASKQRGGIEQFF. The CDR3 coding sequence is TGTGCCAGCAAACAGCGGGGGGGCATCGAGCAGTTCTTC.

This CDR3 is CASSLGAGGDEKLFF. DNA of the CDR3: TGTGCCAGCAGCTTAGGTGCAGGGGGTGATGAAAAACTGTTTTTT. The V gene is TRBV7-9, the J gene TRBJ1-4; 7 nucleotides agree with TRBD1. V lost 1 base to trimming and J lost 6 bases; unmatched junction nucleotides: 5. The CDR3 is 15 residues long. Germline assignment: CDR1 SEHNR and CDR2 FQNEAQ (reference sequence).

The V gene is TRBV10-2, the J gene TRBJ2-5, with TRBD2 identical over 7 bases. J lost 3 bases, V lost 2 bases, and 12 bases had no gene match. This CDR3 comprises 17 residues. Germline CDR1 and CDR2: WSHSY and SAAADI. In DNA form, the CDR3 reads TGCGCCAGCAGTGAGCCAAAGCGGGACGCCCAAGAAGAGACCCAGTACTTC. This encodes CASSEPKRDAQEETQYF.

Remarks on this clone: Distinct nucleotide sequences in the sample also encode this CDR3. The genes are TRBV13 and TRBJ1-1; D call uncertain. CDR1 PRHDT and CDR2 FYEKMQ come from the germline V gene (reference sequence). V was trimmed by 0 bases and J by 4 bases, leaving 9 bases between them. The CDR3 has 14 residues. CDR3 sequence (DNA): TGTGCCAGCAGCTTAGGGGGCGCAGGCACTGAAGCTTTCTTT. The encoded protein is CASSLGGAGTEAFF.

The CDR3 coding sequence is TGTGCCAGCCAAACTCGGGACAGGGTCCCCTACAATGAGCAGTTCTTC. Its translation: CASQTRDRVPYNEQFF. The chain employs TRBV18 and TRBJ2-1; 9 bases are a match to TRBD1. V was clipped by 8 bases and J by 2 bases; unmatched bases: 10. The CDR3 covers 16 residues. Germline loops: CDR1 KGHSH, CDR2 LQKENI.

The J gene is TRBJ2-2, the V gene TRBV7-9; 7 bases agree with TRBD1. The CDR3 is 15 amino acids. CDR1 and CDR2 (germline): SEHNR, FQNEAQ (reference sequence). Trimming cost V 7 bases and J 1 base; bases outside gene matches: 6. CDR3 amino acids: CASNRRTGNTGELFF. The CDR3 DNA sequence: TGTGCCAGCAACAGAAGGACAGGGAACACCGGGGAGCTGTTTTTT.

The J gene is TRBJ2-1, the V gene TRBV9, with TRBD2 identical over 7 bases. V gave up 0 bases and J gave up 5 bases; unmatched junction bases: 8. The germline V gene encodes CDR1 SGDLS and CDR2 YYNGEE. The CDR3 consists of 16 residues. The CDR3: CASSVAEASGNNEQFF. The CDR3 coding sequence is TGTGCCAGCAGCGTAGCCGAGGCTAGCGGAAACAATGAGCAGTTCTTC.

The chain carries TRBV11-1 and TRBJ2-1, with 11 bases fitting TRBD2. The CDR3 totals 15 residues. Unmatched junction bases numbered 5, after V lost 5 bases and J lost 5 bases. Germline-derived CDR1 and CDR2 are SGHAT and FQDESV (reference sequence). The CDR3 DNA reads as TGTGCCAGCAGCCCCGGGACTAGCGGTGACAATGAGCAGTTCTTC. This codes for CASSPGTSGDNEQFF.

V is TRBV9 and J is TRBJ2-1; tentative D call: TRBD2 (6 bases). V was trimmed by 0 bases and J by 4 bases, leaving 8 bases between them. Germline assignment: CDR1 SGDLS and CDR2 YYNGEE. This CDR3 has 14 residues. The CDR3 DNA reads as TGTGCCAGCAGCGTAGATGGAGGGTACAATGAGCAGTTCTTC. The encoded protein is CASSVDGGYNEQFF.

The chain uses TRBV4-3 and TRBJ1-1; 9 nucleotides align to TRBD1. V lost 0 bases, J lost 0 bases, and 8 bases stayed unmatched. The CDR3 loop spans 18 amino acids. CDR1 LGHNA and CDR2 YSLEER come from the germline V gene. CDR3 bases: TGCGCCAGCAGCCAAGAGAGCGACAGGGGGGGGATGAACACTGAAGCTTTCTTT. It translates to CASSQESDRGGMNTEAFF.

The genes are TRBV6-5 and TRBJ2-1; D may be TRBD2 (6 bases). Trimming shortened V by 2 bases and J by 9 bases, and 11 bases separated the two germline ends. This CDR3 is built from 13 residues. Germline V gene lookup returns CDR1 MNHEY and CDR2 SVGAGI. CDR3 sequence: CASSYIKGGEQFF. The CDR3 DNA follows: TGTGCCAGCAGTTACATAAAGGGAGGTGAGCAGTTCTTC.

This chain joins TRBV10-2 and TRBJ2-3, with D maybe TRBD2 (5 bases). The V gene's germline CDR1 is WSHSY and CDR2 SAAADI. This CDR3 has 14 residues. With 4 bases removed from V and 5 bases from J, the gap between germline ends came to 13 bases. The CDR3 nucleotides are TGCGCCAGCAGTGGGGTAGGAGGAAAAGATACGCAGTATTTT. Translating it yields CASSGVGGKDTQYF.

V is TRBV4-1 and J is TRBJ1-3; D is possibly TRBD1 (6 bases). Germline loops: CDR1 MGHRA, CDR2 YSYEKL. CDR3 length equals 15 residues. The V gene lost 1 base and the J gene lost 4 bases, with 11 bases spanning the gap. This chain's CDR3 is CASSQGPQGGNTIYF. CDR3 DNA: TGCGCCAGCAGCCAAGGCCCACAGGGCGGAAACACCATATATTTT.

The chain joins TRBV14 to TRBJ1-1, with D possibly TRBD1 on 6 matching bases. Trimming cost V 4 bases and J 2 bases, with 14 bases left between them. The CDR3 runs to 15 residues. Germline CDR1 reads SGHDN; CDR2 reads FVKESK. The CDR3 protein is CASSPWTELNTEAFF. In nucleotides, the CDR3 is TGTGCCAGCAGCCCGTGGACAGAACTTAACACTGAAGCTTTCTTT.